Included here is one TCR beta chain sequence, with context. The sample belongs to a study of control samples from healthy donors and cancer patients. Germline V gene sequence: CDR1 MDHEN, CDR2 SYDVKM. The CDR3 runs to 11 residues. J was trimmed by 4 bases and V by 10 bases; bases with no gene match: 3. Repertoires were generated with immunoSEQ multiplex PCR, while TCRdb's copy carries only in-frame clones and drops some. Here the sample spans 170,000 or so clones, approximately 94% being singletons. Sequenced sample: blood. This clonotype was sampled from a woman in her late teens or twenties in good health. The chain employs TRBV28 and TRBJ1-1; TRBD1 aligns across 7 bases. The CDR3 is CATQGGTEAFF. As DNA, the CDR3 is TGTGCCACCCAGGGGGGCACTGAAGCTTTCTTT.